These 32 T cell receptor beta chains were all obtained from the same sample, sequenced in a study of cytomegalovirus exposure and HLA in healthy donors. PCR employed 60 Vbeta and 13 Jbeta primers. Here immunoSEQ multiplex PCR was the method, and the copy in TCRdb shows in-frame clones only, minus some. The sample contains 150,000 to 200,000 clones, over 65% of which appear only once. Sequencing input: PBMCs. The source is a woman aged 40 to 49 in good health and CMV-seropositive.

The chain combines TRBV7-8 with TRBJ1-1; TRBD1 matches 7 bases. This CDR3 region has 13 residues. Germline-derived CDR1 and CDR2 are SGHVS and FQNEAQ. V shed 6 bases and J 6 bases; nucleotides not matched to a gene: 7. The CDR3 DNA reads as TGTGCCAGCAGACCCCGAGGGGGCCCTGAAGCTTTCTTT. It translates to CASRPRGGPEAFF.

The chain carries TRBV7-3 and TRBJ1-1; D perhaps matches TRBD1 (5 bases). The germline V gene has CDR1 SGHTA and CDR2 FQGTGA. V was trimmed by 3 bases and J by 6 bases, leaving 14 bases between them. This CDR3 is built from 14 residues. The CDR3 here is CASSFRRQKAEAFF. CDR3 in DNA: TGTGCCAGCAGCTTTAGGAGACAGAAGGCTGAAGCTTTCTTT.

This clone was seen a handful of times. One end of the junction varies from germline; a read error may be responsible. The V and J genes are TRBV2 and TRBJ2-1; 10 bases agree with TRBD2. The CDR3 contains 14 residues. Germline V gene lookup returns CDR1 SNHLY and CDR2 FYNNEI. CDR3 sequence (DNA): TGTGCCAGCAGGCGGCGGGAGCGGGGGGGACTTCTCCTCTTC. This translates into CASRRRERGGLLLF.

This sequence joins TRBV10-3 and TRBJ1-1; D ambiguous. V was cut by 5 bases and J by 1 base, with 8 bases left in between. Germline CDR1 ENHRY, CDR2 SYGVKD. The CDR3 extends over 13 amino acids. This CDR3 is CAISSEENTEAFF. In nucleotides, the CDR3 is TGTGCCATCAGTAGTGAGGAGAACACTGAAGCTTTCTTT.

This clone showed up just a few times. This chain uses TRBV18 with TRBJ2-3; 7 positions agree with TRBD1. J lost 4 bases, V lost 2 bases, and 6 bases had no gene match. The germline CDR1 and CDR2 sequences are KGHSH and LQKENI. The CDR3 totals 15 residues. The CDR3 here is CASSPGTEAPDTQYF. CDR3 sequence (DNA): TGTGCCAGCTCACCAGGGACAGAGGCCCCAGATACGCAGTATTTT. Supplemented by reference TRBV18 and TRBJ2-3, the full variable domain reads NAGVMQNPRHLVRRRGQEARLRCSPMKGHSHVYWYRQLPEEGLKFMVYLQKENIIDESGMPKERFSAEFPKEGPSILRIQQVVRGDSAAYFCASSPGTEAPDTQYFGPGTRLTVL.

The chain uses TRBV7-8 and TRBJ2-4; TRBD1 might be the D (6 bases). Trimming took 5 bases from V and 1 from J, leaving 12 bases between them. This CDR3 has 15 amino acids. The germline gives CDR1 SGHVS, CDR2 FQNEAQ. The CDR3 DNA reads TGTGCCAGCAGCACGCGAGACAGGGCCAAAAACATTCAGTACTTC. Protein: CASSTRDRAKNIQYF.

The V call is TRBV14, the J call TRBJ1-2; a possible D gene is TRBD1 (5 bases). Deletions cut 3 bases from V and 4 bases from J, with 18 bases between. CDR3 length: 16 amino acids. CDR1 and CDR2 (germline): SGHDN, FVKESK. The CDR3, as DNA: TGTGCCAGCAGCCAGATTGCGGGGGTAGTCGGCTATGGCTACACCTTC. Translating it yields CASSQIAGVVGYGYTF. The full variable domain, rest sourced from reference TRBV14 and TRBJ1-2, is EAGVTQFPSHSVIEKGQTVTLRCDPISGHDNLYWYRRVMGKEIKFLLHFVKESKQDESGMPNNRFLAERTGGTYSTLKVQPAELEDSGVYFCASSQIAGVVGYGYTFGSGTRLTVV.

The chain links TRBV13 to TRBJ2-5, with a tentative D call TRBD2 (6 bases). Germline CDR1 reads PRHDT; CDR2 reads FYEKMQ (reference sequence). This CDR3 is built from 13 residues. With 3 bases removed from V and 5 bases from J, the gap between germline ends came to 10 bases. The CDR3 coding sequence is TGTGCCAGCAGCTTGCGGGGCGGGGAGACCCAGTACTTC. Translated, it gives CASSLRGGETQYF.

The DNA for the CDR3 is TGTGCCAGCAGCTCATCTAGCGGCCGGACAAACAATGAGCAGTTCTTC. Encoded protein: CASSSSSGRTNNEQFF. This chain connects TRBV7-8 to TRBJ2-1; 7 nucleotides align to TRBD2. The CDR3 length is 16 residues. Germline values: CDR1 SGHVS, CDR2 FQNEAQ. J was trimmed by 5 bases and V by 4 bases; bases with no gene match: 11.

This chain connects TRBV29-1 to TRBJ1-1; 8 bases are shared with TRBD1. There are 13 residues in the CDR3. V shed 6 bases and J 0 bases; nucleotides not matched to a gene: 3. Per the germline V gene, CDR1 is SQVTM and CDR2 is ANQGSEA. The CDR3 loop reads CSVRGQVNTEAFF. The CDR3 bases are TGCAGCGTGCGGGGACAGGTGAACACTGAAGCTTTCTTT.

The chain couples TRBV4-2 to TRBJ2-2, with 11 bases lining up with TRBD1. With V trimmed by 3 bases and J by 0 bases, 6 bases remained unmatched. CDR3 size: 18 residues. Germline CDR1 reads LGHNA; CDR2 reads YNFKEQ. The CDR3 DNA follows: TGTGCCAGCAGCCAGGTCCGGACAGGGGGCACGAACACCGGGGAGCTGTTTTTT. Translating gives CASSQVRTGGTNTGELFF.

The CDR3 DNA follows: TGCGCCAGCAGCCACGAATACGGGACAGGGTTTGGCTACACCTTC. It is translated as CASSHEYGTGFGYTF. The chain joins TRBV4-3 to TRBJ1-2; 9 bases align to TRBD1. V trimming: 3 bases; J trimming: 7 bases; junction bases outside the gene matches: 9. This CDR3 spans 15 amino acids. The germline gives CDR1 LGHNA, CDR2 YSLEER.

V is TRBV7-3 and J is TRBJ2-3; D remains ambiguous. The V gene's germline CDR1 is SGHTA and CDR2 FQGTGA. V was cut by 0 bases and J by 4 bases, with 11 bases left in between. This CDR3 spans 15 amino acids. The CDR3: CASSLTSRYPDTQYF. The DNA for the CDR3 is TGTGCCAGCAGCTTAACGTCTCGGTATCCAGATACGCAGTATTTT.

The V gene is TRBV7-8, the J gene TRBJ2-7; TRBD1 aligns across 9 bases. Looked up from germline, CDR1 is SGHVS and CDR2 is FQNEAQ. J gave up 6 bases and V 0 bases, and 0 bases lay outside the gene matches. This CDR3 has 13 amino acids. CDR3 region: CASSLAGQGEQYF. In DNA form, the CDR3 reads TGTGCCAGCAGCTTAGCGGGACAGGGCGAGCAGTACTTC.

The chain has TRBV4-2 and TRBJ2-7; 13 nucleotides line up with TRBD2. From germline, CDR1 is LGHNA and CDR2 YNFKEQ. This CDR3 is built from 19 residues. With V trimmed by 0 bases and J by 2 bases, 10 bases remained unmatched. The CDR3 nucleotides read TGTGCCAGCAGCCAAGATGGCCCCCGGACTAGCGGGGGTACCTACGAGCAGTACTTC. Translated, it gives CASSQDGPRTSGGTYEQYF.

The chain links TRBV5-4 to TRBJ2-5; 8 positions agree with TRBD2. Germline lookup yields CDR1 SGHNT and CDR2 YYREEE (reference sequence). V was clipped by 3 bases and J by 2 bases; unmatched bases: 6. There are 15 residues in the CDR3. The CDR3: CASSYGREGQETQYF. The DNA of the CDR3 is TGTGCCAGCAGCTACGGTCGGGAGGGACAAGAGACCCAGTACTTC.

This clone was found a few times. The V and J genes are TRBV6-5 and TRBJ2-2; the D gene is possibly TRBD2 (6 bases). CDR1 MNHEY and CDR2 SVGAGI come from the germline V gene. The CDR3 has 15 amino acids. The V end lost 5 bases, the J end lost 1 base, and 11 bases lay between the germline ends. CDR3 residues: CASSRGLMNTGELFF. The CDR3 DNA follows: TGTGCCAGCAGTCGGGGACTCATGAACACCGGGGAGCTGTTTTTT.

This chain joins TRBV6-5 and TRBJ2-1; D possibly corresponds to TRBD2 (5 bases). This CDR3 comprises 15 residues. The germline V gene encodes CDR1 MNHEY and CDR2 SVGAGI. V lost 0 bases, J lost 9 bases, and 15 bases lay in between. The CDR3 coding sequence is TGTGCCAGCAGTTACTCCGGGATGGAGTTATCTGAGCAGTTCTTC. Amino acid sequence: CASSYSGMELSEQFF.

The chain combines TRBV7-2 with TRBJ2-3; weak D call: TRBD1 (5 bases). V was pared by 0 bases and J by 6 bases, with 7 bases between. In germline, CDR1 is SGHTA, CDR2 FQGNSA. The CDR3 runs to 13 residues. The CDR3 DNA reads TGTGCCAGCAGCTTAGCCAGGGCTGATACGCAGTATTTT. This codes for CASSLARADTQYF.

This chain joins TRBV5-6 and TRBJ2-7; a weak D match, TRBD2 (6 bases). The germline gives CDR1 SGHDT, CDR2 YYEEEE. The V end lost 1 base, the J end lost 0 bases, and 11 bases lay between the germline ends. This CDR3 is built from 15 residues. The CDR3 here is CASSLNGGSSYEQYF. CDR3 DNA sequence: TGTGCCAGCAGCTTGAACGGGGGTAGCTCCTACGAGCAGTACTTC.

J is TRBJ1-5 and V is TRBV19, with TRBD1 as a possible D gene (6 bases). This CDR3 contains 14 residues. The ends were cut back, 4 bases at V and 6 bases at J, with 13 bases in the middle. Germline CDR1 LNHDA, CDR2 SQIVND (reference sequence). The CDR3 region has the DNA TGTGCCAGTAGTACGGGGACACGGGCTCAGCCCCAGCATTTT. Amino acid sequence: CASSTGTRAQPQHF. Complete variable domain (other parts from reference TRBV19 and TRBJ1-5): DGGITQSPKYLFRKEGQNVTLSCEQNLNHDAMYWYRQDPGQGLRLIYYSQIVNDFQKGDIAEGYSVSREKKESFPLTVTSAQKNPTAFYLCASSTGTRAQPQHFGDGTRLSIL.

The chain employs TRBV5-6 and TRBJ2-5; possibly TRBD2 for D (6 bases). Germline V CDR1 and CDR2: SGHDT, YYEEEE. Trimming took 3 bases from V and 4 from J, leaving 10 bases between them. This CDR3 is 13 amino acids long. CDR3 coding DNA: TGTGCCAGCAGCTCCCCTAGCGCAGAGACCCAGTACTTC. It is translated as CASSSPSAETQYF. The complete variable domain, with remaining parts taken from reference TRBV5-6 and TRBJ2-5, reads DAGVTQSPTHLIKTRGQQVTLRCSPKSGHDTVSWYQQALGQGPQFIFQYYEEEERQRGNFPDRFSGHQFPNYSSELNVNALLLGDSALYLCASSSPSAETQYFGPGTRLLVL.

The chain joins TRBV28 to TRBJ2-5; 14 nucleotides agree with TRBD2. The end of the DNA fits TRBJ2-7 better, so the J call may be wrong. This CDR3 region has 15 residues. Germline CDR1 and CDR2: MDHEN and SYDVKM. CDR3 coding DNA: TGTGCCAGTTGGACTAGCGGGAGGACCCCCTACGAGCAGTACTTC. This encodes CASWTSGRTPYEQYF.

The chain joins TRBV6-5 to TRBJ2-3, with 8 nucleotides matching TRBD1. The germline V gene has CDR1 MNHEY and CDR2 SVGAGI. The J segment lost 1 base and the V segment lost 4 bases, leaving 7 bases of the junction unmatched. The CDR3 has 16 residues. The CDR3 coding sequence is TGTGCCAGCAGTTTAGGACAGGGAACAGGCACAGATACGCAGTATTTT. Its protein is CASSLGQGTGTDTQYF.

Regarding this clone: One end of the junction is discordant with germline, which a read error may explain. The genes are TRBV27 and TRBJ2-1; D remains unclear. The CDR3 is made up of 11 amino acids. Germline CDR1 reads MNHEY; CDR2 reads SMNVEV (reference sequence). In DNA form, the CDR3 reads TGTGCCAGCAGTCGATACAATGGGCAGTTCTTC. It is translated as CASSRYNGQFF.

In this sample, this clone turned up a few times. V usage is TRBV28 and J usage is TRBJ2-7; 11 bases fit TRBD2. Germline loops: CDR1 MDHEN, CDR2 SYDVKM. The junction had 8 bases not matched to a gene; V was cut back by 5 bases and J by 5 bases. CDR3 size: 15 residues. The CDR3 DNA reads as TGTGCCAGCAGTGTGACTAGCGGGAATACCAACGAGCAGTACTTC. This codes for CASSVTSGNTNEQYF.

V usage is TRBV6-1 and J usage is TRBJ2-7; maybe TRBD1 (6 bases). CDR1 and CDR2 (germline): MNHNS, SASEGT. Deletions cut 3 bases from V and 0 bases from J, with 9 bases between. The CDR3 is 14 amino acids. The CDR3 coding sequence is TGTGCCAGCAGTGAGCAGGGGCACTCCTACGAGCAGTACTTC. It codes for CASSEQGHSYEQYF.

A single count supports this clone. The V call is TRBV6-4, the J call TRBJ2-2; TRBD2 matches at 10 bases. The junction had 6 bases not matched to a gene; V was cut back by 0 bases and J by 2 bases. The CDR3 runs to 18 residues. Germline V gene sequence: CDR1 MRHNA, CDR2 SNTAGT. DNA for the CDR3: TGTGCCAGCAGTGACTCGGGTACTAGCGGGATTAACACCGGGGAGCTGTTTTTT. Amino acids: CASSDSGTSGINTGELFF.

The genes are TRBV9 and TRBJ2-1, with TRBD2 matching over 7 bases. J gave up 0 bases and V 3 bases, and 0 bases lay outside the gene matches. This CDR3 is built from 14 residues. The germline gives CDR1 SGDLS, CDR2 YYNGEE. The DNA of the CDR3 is TGTGCCAGCAGCGGCGGGAGCTCCTACAATGAGCAGTTCTTC. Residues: CASSGGSSYNEQFF.

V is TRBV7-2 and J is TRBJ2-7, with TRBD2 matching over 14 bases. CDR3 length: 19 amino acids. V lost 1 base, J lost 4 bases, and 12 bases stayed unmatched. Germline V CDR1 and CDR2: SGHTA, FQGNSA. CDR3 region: CASSLDGGRLAGGSYEQYF. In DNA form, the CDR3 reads TGTGCCAGCAGCTTAGATGGGGGGCGACTAGCGGGAGGGAGTTACGAGCAGTACTTC.

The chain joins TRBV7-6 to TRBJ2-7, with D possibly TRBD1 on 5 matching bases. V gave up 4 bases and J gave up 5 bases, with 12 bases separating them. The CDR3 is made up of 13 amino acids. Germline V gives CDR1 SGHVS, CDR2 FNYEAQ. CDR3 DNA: TGTGCCAGCAGCTCAGAGCAGGGCAACGAGCAGTACTTC. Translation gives CASSSEQGNEQYF.

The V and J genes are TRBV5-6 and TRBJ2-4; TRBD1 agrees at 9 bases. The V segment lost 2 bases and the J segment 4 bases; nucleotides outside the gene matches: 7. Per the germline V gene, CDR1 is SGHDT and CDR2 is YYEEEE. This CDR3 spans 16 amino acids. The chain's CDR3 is CASSFGGQGIKNIQYF. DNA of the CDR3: TGTGCCAGCAGCTTCGGGGGACAGGGCATTAAAAACATTCAGTACTTC.